The rows below give T cell receptor beta chains drawn from one sample of a study of cytomegalovirus exposure and HLA in healthy donors. Here immunoSEQ multiplex PCR was the method, and the copy in TCRdb shows in-frame clones only, minus some. The repertoire holds roughly 130,000 clones, with 65% to 90% as singletons. The sequencing input was PBMCs. These TCRs come from a man aged 18 to 29 in good health and CMV-seronegative. CDR3s leave out the opening cysteine and the closing phenylalanine or tryptophan. Where a row states a size, it is once, few, many or the class of an expanded clone; other rows omit it.

>TRBV15|TRBJ2-1|NA
ATSRVLAGGNEQF
>TRBV19|TRBJ2-2|NA
ASSIAVYLAGELGTGELF
>TRBV29-1|TRBJ1-1|NA
SVVVERGSTEAF
>TRBV28|TRBJ2-7|NA
ASTNPSGASYEQY
>TRBV5-6|TRBJ2-4|NA
ASSLTSGASPQY
>TRBV5-1|TRBJ2-7|few
ASSLSDQGEQY
>TRBV15|TRBJ1-5|NA
ATSGRQILSNQPQH
>TRBV6-5|TRBJ1-4|NA
ASRANRGREKLF
>TRBV4-2|TRBJ2-6|NA
ASSPQGDSSLSGANVLT
>TRBV20-1|TRBJ1-2|NA
SARSGGYT
>TRBV27|TRBJ2-2|NA
ASTSRQGSTGELF
>TRBV28|TRBJ2-7|NA
ASSYGTGGGEQY
>TRBV7-2|TRBJ2-3|NA
ASSLVGSGGTTETQY
>TRBV6-1|TRBJ1-6|NA
ASSERGGGSSPLH
>TRBV6-6|TRBJ1-1|NA
ASSQVETEAF
>TRBV19|TRBJ2-3|NA
ASSPQVVGTDTQY
>TRBV13|TRBJ1-1|NA
ASSLRDRGLRNTEAF
>TRBV5-6|TRBJ2-7|NA
ASSGGSYEQY
>TRBV10-1|TRBJ2-1|NA
ASSESDSRGAYNEQF
>TRBV28|TRBJ2-1|NA
ASSYRLAPLPHNEQF
>TRBV19|TRBJ2-4|NA
ASSSQGGKNIQY
>TRBV18|TRBJ1-4|few
ASSPNTGEKLF
>TRBV6-5|TRBJ2-7|NA
ASSRQGREQY
>TRBV28|TRBJ1-2|once
ASRHRGDYGYT
>TRBV5-4|TRBJ1-6|few
ASSPRGEENSPLH
>TRBV5-1|TRBJ1-2|NA
ASGPGQGVDGYT
>TRBV29-1|TRBJ2-5|NA
SLRSGYQETQY
>TRBV7-2|TRBJ2-2|NA
ASSLLAPNTGELF
>TRBV28|TRBJ1-2|NA
ASSLRIGYGYT
>TRBV6-5|TRBJ1-5|NA
ASSSGWAQH
>TRBV2|TRBJ1-5|once
ASGTGVPTYSNQPQH
>TRBV11-2|TRBJ1-5|NA
ASSLEWGGPQH
>TRBV25-1|TRBJ2-7|NA
ASSLTGTGAHEQY
>TRBV9|TRBJ2-1|NA
ASSVSRGRGPLRYNEQF
>TRBV29-1|TRBJ2-6|NA
SVGGGQGSTGANVLT
>TRBV7-2|TRBJ1-1|NA
ASSLVRTGTEAF
>TRBV25-1|TRBJ1-1|NA
ASSGMGGTEAF
>TRBV7-8|TRBJ2-7|NA
ASSLVSQGFSDEQY
>TRBV18|TRBJ1-2|NA
ASSPDRSSGYT
>TRBV6-5|TRBJ1-5|few
ASSALRTGGQPQH
>TRBV27|TRBJ2-2|NA
ASSWVGVDTGELF
>TRBV10-3|TRBJ2-1|once
AISESRLAGNEQF
>TRBV30|TRBJ1-2|NA
AWSLEANYGYT
>TRBV7-2|TRBJ2-5|NA
ASSPLIRDKEY
>TRBV4-3|TRBJ1-6|NA
ASSLGSGSNNSPLH
>TRBV11-2|TRBJ1-6|NA
ASSLGPGGRPLH
>TRBV9|TRBJ2-7|NA
ASSPTTGHYEQY
>TRBV30|TRBJ1-3|NA
AWSLSSGNTIY
>TRBV5-4|TRBJ2-2|NA
ASRLLDRVDTGELF
>TRBV6-5|TRBJ2-3|few
ASRPGGAYTQY
>TRBV6-5|TRBJ1-5|NA
ASSYSLYSNQPQH
>TRBV5-4|NA|NA
ASSSDRYSYEQY
>TRBV7-3|TRBJ1-1|few
ASSSTGRAEAF
>TRBV19|TRBJ1-2|NA
ASSSRTNYGYT
>TRBV6-1|TRBJ1-2|NA
ASSAGTGWDGYT
>TRBV19|TRBJ1-2|once
ASSEAGDGYT
>TRBV30|TRBJ2-1|NA
AWSVLSRGNEQF
>TRBV27|TRBJ2-2|NA
ASSFRGNTGELF
>TRBV4-2|TRBJ1-2|NA
ASSEDFSGRGTDGYT